This paragraph covers one T cell receptor beta chain sequence. The data originate from a study of blood T cells in healthy people across ages. It was with a sample-barcoded 5' primer and a J-beta primer mix that a second PCR of about 6 to 12 cycles was run. TCRdb redid the calling of the 5' RACE reads with MiXCR, one entry per CDR3 protein. The sample holds about 1,000,000 distinct CDR3 sequences; around 43% are singletons and the top ten take 15% to 20%. The CDR3 is 12 amino acids. CDR1 and CDR2 (germline): SQVTM, ANQGSEA. V gave up 6 bases and J gave up 4 bases, with 12 bases separating them. The clonotype was recovered from a woman aged 55-70 years in good health. Sequenced sample: blood. The chain is built from TRBV29-1 and TRBJ1-1, with a weak D call TRBD1 (5 bases). The CDR3 reads CSVEGRATEAFF. The CDR3 DNA is TGCAGCGTGGAGGGGAGGGCCACTGAAGCTTTCTTT.